This T cell receptor beta chain was found in a study of blood T cell repertoires in COVID-19. Germline V lookup: CDR1 SGHRS, CDR2 YFSETQ. This CDR3 has 14 residues. The V end lost 5 bases, the J end lost 1 base, and 12 bases lay between the germline ends. A few counts support this clone. Profiling relied on immunoSEQ multiplex PCR, and the TCRdb table lists in-frame clones only, not all of them. In the table there are approximately 270,000 clones, approximately 83% of which are singletons. The TCR was taken from an older person with COVID-19, enrolled during active disease. This chain connects TRBV5-1 to TRBJ1-1; D gene ambiguous. Sequenced: peripheral blood. The CDR3 DNA reads as TGCGCCAGCAGGACGCTAGTAGGGAACACTGAAGCTTTCTTT. Translation: CASRTLVGNTEAFF.